The source of this T cell receptor beta chain is a study of T cells after yellow fever vaccination. Germline values: CDR1 SGHTA, CDR2 FQGNSA. Trimming took off 5 bases at V and 0 bases at J, with 14 bases between the two ends. The CDR3 sequence is 16 residues long. TCRdb recomputed calls from the 5' RACE reads with MiXCR, one row per CDR3 protein. Here the sample spans approximately 300,000 distinct CDR3 sequences, around 7.3% being singletons. This clonotype occurred a few times. The V gene is TRBV7-2, the J gene TRBJ2-1; the D gene could be TRBD1 or TRBD2 (5 bases each). The sequencing here drew on PBMCs, taken more than 35 days after the first yellow fever vaccination. The sequence derives from a man younger than 35 who received the YFV17D yellow fever vaccine. The CDR3, as DNA: TGTGCCAGCAGCCAAGGGACCGCTCGCTCCTACAATGAGCAGTTCTTC. Protein sequence: CASSQGTARSYNEQFF.